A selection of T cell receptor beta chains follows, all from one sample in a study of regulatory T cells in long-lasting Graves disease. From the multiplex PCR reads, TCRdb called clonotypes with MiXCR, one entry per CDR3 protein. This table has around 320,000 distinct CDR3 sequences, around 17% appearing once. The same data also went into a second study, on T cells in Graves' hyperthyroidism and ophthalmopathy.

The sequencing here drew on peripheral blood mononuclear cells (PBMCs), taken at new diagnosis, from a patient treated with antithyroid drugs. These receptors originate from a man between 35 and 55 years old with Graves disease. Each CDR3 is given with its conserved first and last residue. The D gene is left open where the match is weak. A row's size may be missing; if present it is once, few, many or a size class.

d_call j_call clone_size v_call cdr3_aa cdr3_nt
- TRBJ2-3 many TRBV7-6 CASSLRGTGGGRGDTQYF TGTGCCAGCAGCTTAAGAGGAACGGGCGGGGGCCGGGGAGATACGCAGTATTTT
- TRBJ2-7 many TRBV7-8 CASSLFGAGGHEQYF TGTGCCAGCAGCCTCTTCGGGGCAGGAGGCCACGAGCAGTACTTC
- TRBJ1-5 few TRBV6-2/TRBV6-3 CASSYLALDQPQHF TGTGCCAGCAGTTACTTGGCCCTAGATCAGCCCCAGCATTTT
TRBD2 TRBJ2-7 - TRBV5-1 CASSFGTSSSSSYEQYF TGCGCCAGCAGCTTCGGGACTAGTTCATCAAGCTCCTACGAGCAGTACTTC
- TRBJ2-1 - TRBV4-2 CASSQLFPGEQRNNEQFF TGTGCCAGCAGCCAACTATTTCCCGGGGAGCAACGTAACAATGAGCAGTTCTTC
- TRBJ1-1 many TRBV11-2 CASSSILRTGTEAFF TGTGCCAGCAGCTCCATTTTACGGACGGGGACAGAAGCTTTCTTT
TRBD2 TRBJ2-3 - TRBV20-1 CSANPAAGGAGTDTQYF TGCAGTGCCAACCCGGCAGCGGGGGGGGCTGGCACAGATACGCAGTATTTT
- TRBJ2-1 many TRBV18 CASSPTTPRIWNEQFF TGTGCCAGCTCACCAACGACACCCCGAATCTGGAATGAGCAGTTCTTC
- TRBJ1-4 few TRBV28 CASSEWEANEKLFF TGTGCCAGCTCCGAATGGGAAGCTAATGAAAAACTGTTTTTT
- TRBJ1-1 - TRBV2 CASKTPGGQTEAFF TGTGCCAGCAAAACCCCGGGGGGGCAGACTGAAGCTTTCTTT